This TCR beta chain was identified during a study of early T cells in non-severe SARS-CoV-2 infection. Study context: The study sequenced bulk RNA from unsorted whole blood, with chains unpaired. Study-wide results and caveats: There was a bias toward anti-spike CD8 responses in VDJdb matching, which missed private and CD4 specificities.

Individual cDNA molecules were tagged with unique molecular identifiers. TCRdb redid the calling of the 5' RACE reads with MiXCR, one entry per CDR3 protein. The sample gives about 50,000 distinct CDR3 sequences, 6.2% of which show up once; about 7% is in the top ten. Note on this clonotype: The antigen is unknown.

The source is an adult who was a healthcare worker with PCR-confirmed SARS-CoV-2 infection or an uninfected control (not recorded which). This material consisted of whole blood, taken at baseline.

The CDR3 loop is CATYLLAAFGNEQFF. CDR3 nucleotides: TGTGCCACCTATTTACTAGCGGCGTTTGGTAATGAGCAGTTCTTC. The chain employs TRBV6-1 and TRBJ2-1; 8 nucleotides agree with TRBD2. The CDR3 extends over 15 amino acids. Germline V gene sequence: CDR1 MNHNS, CDR2 SASEGT. With 10 bases clipped from V and 7 bases from J, the junction kept 15 bases outside the gene matches.